What follows are 23 T cell receptor beta chains derived from one specimen sequenced in a study of OX40 agonist ivuxolimab in advanced cancers. Data came from immunoSEQ multiplex PCR; TCRdb stores just in-frame clones and leaves some out. The sample has about 49,000 clones, 85% seen once. The source was CD4+ or CD8+ T cells sorted from blood, collected in a trial of the OX40 agonist ivuxolimab. The receptors were gathered from an adult with an advanced solid tumor such as melanoma, head and neck, liver or kidney cancer.

The rearrangement joins TRBV28 to TRBJ1-5, with D unclear. CDR1 is MDHEN, CDR2 SYDVKM, per germline. V was clipped by 3 bases and J by 3 bases, with 12 bases between them. The CDR3 sequence is 15 residues long. CDR3 nucleotide sequence: TGTGCCAGCAGTTTTCGGAATTGGAACAATCAGCCCCAGCATTTT. This encodes CASSFRNWNNQPQHF.

The rearrangement uses TRBV5-6 and TRBJ2-7; TRBD1 matches at 8 bases. J lost 4 bases, V lost 4 bases, and 13 bases had no gene match. The germline gives CDR1 SGHDT, CDR2 YYEEEE. The CDR3 spans 16 residues. The CDR3 loop is CASSPRQGIRTYEQYV. The DNA of the CDR3 is TGTGCCAGCAGCCCTCGACAGGGGATCCGGACTTACGAGCAGTACGTC.

This clone was counted a few times. V gene TRBV9 combines with J gene TRBJ2-5; 8 positions match TRBD2. Per germline, CDR1 SGDLS and CDR2 YYNGEE. The CDR3 spans 16 residues. V lost 4 bases, J lost 4 bases, and 12 bases stayed unmatched. Here the CDR3 DNA reads TGTGCCAGCAGCAGTTTGGCCGGGGGGGCCGGAGAGACCCAGTACTTC. Amino acid sequence: CASSSLAGGAGETQYF.

This chain connects TRBV27 to TRBJ2-2; the match to TRBD1 covers 9 bases. The CDR3 has 15 residues. Per the germline V gene, CDR1 is MNHEY and CDR2 is SMNVEV (reference sequence). The ends lost 5 bases at V and 3 bases at J; junction bases unmatched: 4. The CDR3, as DNA: TGTGCCAGCAGTCCCCGGACAGGGGACACCGGGGAGCTGTTTTTT. Its translation: CASSPRTGDTGELFF.

This clone was seen only once. This sequence joins TRBV7-8 and TRBJ2-7; D might be TRBD1 (6 bases). The V end was cut by 2 bases, the J end by 3 bases, with 23 bases between. Germline V gives CDR1 SGHVS, CDR2 FQNEAQ. This CDR3 comprises 18 residues. CDR3 sequence (DNA): TGTGCCAGCAGCTTATACTCAAAGGACAGTCCGGCCGGCTACGAGCAGTACTTC. As protein: CASSLYSKDSPAGYEQYF.

This clone was counted a single time. V and J are TRBV19 and TRBJ2-7, with D tentatively TRBD2 (6 bases). The CDR3 runs 15 residues. Germline CDR1 reads LNHDA; CDR2 reads SQIVND (reference sequence). Trimming cost V 2 bases and J 5 bases, with 16 bases left between them. The CDR3: CASSISGRLGDEQYF. CDR3 coding DNA: TGTGCCAGTAGTATAAGCGGGCGCCTTGGAGACGAGCAGTACTTC.

The rearrangement joins TRBV6-4 to TRBJ2-1; D may be TRBD1 (6 bases). Trimming took off 3 bases at V and 0 bases at J, with 18 bases between the two ends. CDR3 length: 18 residues. Germline V lookup: CDR1 MRHNA, CDR2 SNTAGT. CDR3 sequence reads: CASSESPGHLSSYNEQFF. The CDR3 DNA reads as TGTGCCAGCAGTGAATCACCGGGACATCTGAGCTCCTACAATGAGCAGTTCTTC.

This sequence joins TRBV6-6 and TRBJ2-1; the D gene could be TRBD1 or TRBD2 (5 bases each). V dropped 10 bases and J dropped 5 bases, with 18 bases sitting between them. The V gene's germline CDR1 is MNHNY and CDR2 SVGAGI (reference sequence). The CDR3 totals 14 residues. The CDR3 coding sequence is TGTGCCATCAAAAGTGAGGGGCCCGACAATGAGCAGTTCTTC. Encoded protein: CAIKSEGPDNEQFF.

This clone was seen only a few times. The chain uses TRBV14 and TRBJ1-2, with D tentatively TRBD1 (5 bases). V lost 1 base and J 3 bases, leaving 15 bases between the germline ends. Per the germline V gene, CDR1 is SGHDN and CDR2 is FVKESK. The CDR3 loop spans 16 amino acids. The CDR3: CASSQAPGQADYGYTF. CDR3 bases: TGTGCCAGCAGCCAAGCTCCGGGGCAGGCGGACTATGGCTACACCTTC.

The chain uses TRBV18 and TRBJ2-7; D not certain. This CDR3 comprises 16 residues. Germline values: CDR1 KGHSH, CDR2 LQKENI. V shed 4 bases and J shed 3 bases, with 19 bases lying between them. This chain's CDR3 is CASSRETRTYLYEQYV. DNA of the CDR3: TGTGCCAGCTCACGGGAAACAAGAACCTATCTCTACGAGCAGTACGTC.

This clone was detected once. V and J are TRBV5-8 and TRBJ2-7; TRBD1 or TRBD2 may be the D gene (5 bases each). CDR3 size: 17 residues. With 1 base removed from V and 5 bases from J, the gap between germline ends came to 22 bases. In germline, CDR1 is SGHTS, CDR2 YDEGEE. Here the CDR3 reads CASSLSPWGTARNEQYF. The CDR3 coding sequence is TGTGCCAGCAGCTTGTCCCCATGGGGGACCGCGAGGAACGAGCAGTACTTC.

V usage is TRBV5-6 and J usage is TRBJ1-1, with a possible D match to TRBD1 (6 bases). CDR3 length: 13 residues. Germline values: CDR1 SGHDT, CDR2 YYEEEE. The ends were cut back, 2 bases at V and 4 bases at J, with 9 bases in the middle. The CDR3 bases are TGTGCCAGCAGCTTAGGGGGAGGCACTGAAGCTTTCTTT. Protein sequence: CASSLGGGTEAFF.

This chain links TRBV9 with TRBJ2-2, with D tentatively TRBD1 (5 bases). The V gene's germline CDR1 is SGDLS and CDR2 YYNGEE. Trimming pared 1 base from V and 2 bases from J, leaving 18 bases between. The CDR3 spans 18 residues. In DNA, the CDR3 is TGTGCCAGCAGCGTAATAGGCGCAACAGGCCTTAACACCGGGGAGCTGTTTTTT. Residues: CASSVIGATGLNTGELFF.

The rearrangement uses TRBV2 and TRBJ1-1; 7 nucleotides align to TRBD1. The CDR3 is made up of 12 amino acids. Germline CDR1 reads SNHLY; CDR2 reads FYNNEI. The V and J ends lost 9 bases and 2 bases, in that order; junction bases with no gene match: 3. The CDR3 spells CARGQYNTEAFF. In DNA form, the CDR3 reads TGTGCCAGGGGACAGTATAACACTGAAGCTTTCTTT.

This sequence joins TRBV11-1 and TRBJ1-6; D gene uncertain. CDR1 SGHAT and CDR2 FQDESV come from the germline V gene (reference sequence). The germline V and J ends were trimmed by 1 base and 7 bases, with 5 bases remaining between them. The CDR3 loop spans 13 amino acids. CDR3 nucleotides: TGTGCCAGCAGCTTAGAGGCGAATTCACCCCTCCACTTT. Amino acids: CASSLEANSPLHF.

The chain carries TRBV11-2 and TRBJ2-1, with a tentative D call TRBD1 (5 bases). Germline loops: CDR1 SGHAT, CDR2 FQNNGV. The CDR3 sequence is 12 residues long. V lost 4 bases, J lost 6 bases, and 7 bases lay in between. The CDR3 DNA sequence: TGTGCCAGCAGCTCCAGGGTCAATGAGCAGTTCTTC. Protein product: CASSSRVNEQFF.

This clone came up once. The chain uses TRBV27 and TRBJ1-3; TRBD1 is a possible D gene (6 bases). Trimming took off 0 bases at V and 7 bases at J, with 13 bases between the two ends. Looked up from germline, CDR1 is MNHEY and CDR2 is SMNVEV (reference sequence). This CDR3 spans 15 amino acids. The CDR3 region is CASSLSRGGGNTIYF. The CDR3, as DNA: TGTGCCAGCAGTTTATCCAGGGGCGGTGGTAACACCATATATTTT.

The gene calls are TRBV19 and TRBJ1-1; D not resolved. The length of the CDR3 is 14 residues. Trimming removed 4 bases at V and 8 bases at J, with 17 bases between. From germline, CDR1 is LNHDA and CDR2 SQIVND (reference sequence). CDR3 sequence: CASSTEGRRREAFF. CDR3 in DNA: TGTGCCAGTAGTACAGAAGGCCGGCGCAGGGAAGCTTTCTTT.

J is TRBJ1-5 and V is TRBV28, with 10 bases identical to TRBD1. CDR3 size: 16 residues. Germline CDR1 and CDR2: MDHEN and SYDVKM. The ends lost 6 bases at V and 0 bases at J; junction bases unmatched: 5. The CDR3 DNA sequence: TGTGCCAGCAGGGGGACAGGGGAATATAGCAATCAGCCCCAGCATTTT. Protein sequence: CASRGTGEYSNQPQHF.

This chain joins TRBV7-6 and TRBJ2-1; D is ambiguous. The CDR3 has 14 residues. The germline gives CDR1 SGHVS, CDR2 FNYEAQ. V lost 4 bases to trimming and J lost 5 bases, with 12 bases between them. CDR3 in amino acids: CASSSRTGNNEQFF. The CDR3, as DNA: TGTGCCAGCAGCTCAAGGACCGGCAACAATGAGCAGTTCTTC.

The J gene is TRBJ1-4, the V gene TRBV28; D remains unclear. The CDR3 is made up of 16 amino acids. V dropped 6 bases and J dropped 7 bases, with 21 bases sitting between them. The V gene's germline CDR1 is MDHEN and CDR2 SYDVKM. The CDR3 spells CASSPRTFREGEKLFF. The CDR3 coding sequence is TGTGCCAGCAGCCCTCGGACCTTTAGGGAAGGTGAAAAACTGTTTTTT. The full variable domain, in which reference TRBV28 and TRBJ1-4 provide the parts outside the CDR3, is DVKVTQSSRYLVKRTGEKVFLECVQDMDHENMFWYRQDPGLGLRLIYFSYDVKMKEKGDIPEGYSVSREKKERFSLILESASTNQTSMYLCASSPRTFREGEKLFFGSGTQLSVL.

This sequence joins TRBV7-6 and TRBJ2-7, with D maybe TRBD2 (7 bases). Germline-derived CDR1 and CDR2 are SGHVS and FNYEAQ. This CDR3 has 14 amino acids. Deletions cut 1 base from V and 7 bases from J, with 14 bases between. This chain's CDR3 is CASSLEAGAREQYF. The DNA of the CDR3 is TGTGCCAGCAGCTTAGAGGCGGGGGCGAGAGAGCAGTACTTC.

The rearrangement links TRBV2 to TRBJ2-2; D is unclear. The V end lost 8 bases, the J end lost 1 base, and 11 bases lay between the germline ends. This CDR3 has 14 amino acids. Germline V gives CDR1 SNHLY, CDR2 FYNNEI. Here the CDR3 reads CASRSRQNTGELFF. CDR3 nucleotides: TGTGCCAGCCGTTCGAGACAGAACACCGGGGAGCTGTTTTTT.